Below, 13 T cell receptor beta chains from the same sample are listed, as sequenced in a study of T cells in Graves' hyperthyroidism and ophthalmopathy. The CDR3 regions of TCR beta were amplified from RNA transcripts. A first-round RT-PCR of the TCR CDR3 used the HTBI primer set. TCRdb reprocessed the multiplex PCR reads via MiXCR and lists one record per CDR3 protein. The table has more than 500,000 distinct CDR3 sequences, around 15% seen once. Material for sequencing was blood. These receptors came from a woman in her thirties with Graves' hyperthyroidism.

This clonotype was found many times. A read error may explain this, as a much larger clone is one base away. The V call is TRBV5-5, the J call TRBJ2-7, with TRBD2 matching 7 bases. The CDR3 is made up of 13 amino acids. CDR1 and CDR2 (germline): SGHKS, YYEKEE (reference sequence). The V gene end was trimmed by 3 bases and the J gene end by 2 bases; junction bases not matched to a gene: 2. CDR3: CASSWGGTYEQYF. CDR3 nucleotides: TGTGCCAGCAGCTGGGGGGGGACCTACGAGCAGTACTTC.

A note on this clonotype: An end of the junction does not agree with germline; a read error may underlie this. The genes are TRBV7-2 and TRBJ2-7, with 8 bases aligning to TRBD2. In germline, CDR1 is SGHTA, CDR2 FQGNSA. This CDR3 comprises 16 residues. The CDR3 sequence is CASSLGPSGGDYGQYF. The CDR3, as DNA: TGTGCCAGCAGCTTAGGACCCAGCGGGGGAGACTACGGGCAGTACTTC.

The chain is built from TRBV3-1 and TRBJ2-1, with TRBD2 matching 10 bases. The CDR3 is 17 residues long. V lost 5 bases and J lost 8; bases outside the gene matches: 15. Germline values: CDR1 LGHDT, CDR2 YNNKEL (reference sequence). CDR3 in DNA: TGTGCCAGCAGCAATCGACCTGTAGCTAGCGGGAGTTATGAGCAGTTCTTC. It specifies CASSNRPVASGSYEQFF.

The V call is TRBV10-3, the J call TRBJ1-1; possibly TRBD1 for D (6 bases). Trimming took 6 bases from V and 1 from J, leaving 6 bases between them. The CDR3 totals 12 residues. The germline V gene encodes CDR1 ENHRY and CDR2 SYGVKD. The CDR3 here is CAIRTGNTEAFF. The CDR3 DNA is TGTGCCATCAGGACAGGGAACACTGAAGCTTTCTTT.

Concerning this clonotype: This may be a read error, as it is one base from a much larger clone. The chain joins TRBV10-3 to TRBJ2-5; perhaps TRBD1 as D (5 bases). The CDR3 length is 14 residues. Germline CDR1 and CDR2: ENHRY and SYGVKD. The CDR3 protein is CPISESQGRETQYF. CDR3 DNA sequence: TGTCCCATCAGTGAGTCGCAGGGCCGCGAGACCCAGTACTTC.

This clonotype was counted ten times or more. The chain combines TRBV7-8 with TRBJ2-7; possible D gene TRBD1, 6 bases. In germline, CDR1 is SGHVS, CDR2 FQNEAQ. The CDR3 is 16 residues long. Trimming cost V 2 bases and J 4 bases, with 18 bases left between them. CDR3 residues: CASSLSGGIASYEQYF. The CDR3 DNA sequence: TGTGCCAGCAGCTTAAGTGGGGGCATAGCCTCTTACGAGCAGTACTTC.

This clonotype occurred many times. This chain joins TRBV20-1 and TRBJ1-1; D is undetermined. In germline, CDR1 is DFQATT, CDR2 SNEGSKA (reference sequence). The CDR3 is 15 residues long. V lost 6 bases and J 1 base, leaving 18 bases between the germline ends. The CDR3 nucleotides are TGCAGTGCCCGTCCTTCCGGACTGCCGAACACTGAAGCTTTCTTT. This encodes CSARPSGLPNTEAFF.

Many counts were recorded for this clonotype. V is TRBV12-3 or TRBV12-4 and J is TRBJ2-3, with a tentative D call TRBD1 (7 bases). The CDR3 extends over 15 amino acids. The germline V and J ends were trimmed by 8 bases and 2 bases, with 17 bases remaining between them. This CDR3 reads CASLARGLPTDTQYF. The CDR3 coding sequence is TGTGCCAGCCTAGCGAGGGGGCTCCCCACAGATACGCAGTATTTT.

This clonotype was counted ten times or more. The J gene is TRBJ2-1, the V gene TRBV3-1, with 7 bases fitting TRBD1. Germline assignment: CDR1 LGHDT and CDR2 YNNKEL (reference sequence). This CDR3 is built from 16 residues. Trimming at V came to 7 bases and at J to 6 bases, leaving 15 bases not matched to a gene. The CDR3 coding sequence is TGTGCCAGCACCGGCAATACAGGGGAGTTAAGCAATGAGCAGTTCTTC. The encoded protein is CASTGNTGELSNEQFF.

This chain links TRBV2 with TRBJ1-5; perhaps TRBD1 as D (6 bases). The CDR3 extends over 18 amino acids. The V gene's germline CDR1 is SNHLY and CDR2 FYNNEI. V was clipped by 0 bases and J by 3 bases, with 18 bases between them. The CDR3 region has the DNA TGTGCCAGCAGTGAAGCGGTACCCTACAGGGTGTACAATCAGCCCCAGCATTTT. It encodes CASSEAVPYRVYNQPQHF.

Comment on this clonotype: A read error is possible here, since a much larger clone lies one base away. This chain joins TRBV18 and TRBJ2-7; no definite D call. Between the trimmed V and J ends, which lost 3 bases and 6 bases, there was a span of 12 bases. Germline lookup yields CDR1 KGHSH and CDR2 LQKENI. The CDR3 has 13 residues. CDR3: CASSPSRICEQYF. The CDR3 nucleotides are TGTGCCAGCTCACCGTCAAGGATCTGCGAGCAGTACTTC.

This clonotype was observed a few times. The gene calls are TRBV9 and TRBJ2-7; 9 nucleotides line up with TRBD2. Germline CDR1 SGDLS, CDR2 YYNGEE. J gave up 0 bases and V 2 bases, and 3 bases lay outside the gene matches. There are 15 residues in the CDR3. The CDR3 DNA reads as TGTGCCAGCAGCGTCGGACTAGCGAGCTCCTACGAGCAGTACTTC. Its protein product is CASSVGLASSYEQYF. The complete variable domain, with remaining parts taken from reference TRBV9 and TRBJ2-7, reads DSGVTQTPKHLITATGQRVTLRCSPRSGDLSVYWYQQSLDQGLQFLIQYYNGEERAKGNILERFSAQQFPDLHSELNLSSLELGDSALYFCASSVGLASSYEQYFGPGTRLTVT.

This clonotype occurred many times. V and J are TRBV2 and TRBJ2-5; 9 bases are shared with TRBD1. The CDR3 loop spans 15 amino acids. The V gene's germline CDR1 is SNHLY and CDR2 FYNNEI. V lost 5 bases, J lost 2 bases, and 6 bases stayed unmatched. The CDR3 sequence: CASSHAGTGQETQYF. The DNA for the CDR3 is TGTGCCAGCAGTCATGCCGGGACAGGGCAAGAGACCCAGTACTTC.